The 11 T cell receptor beta chains in this list originate from one sample, sequenced in a study of T-cell memory formation after mild COVID-19. MiXCR was run by TCRdb on the 5' RACE reads, yielding one entry per CDR3 protein. The data hold roughly 310,000 distinct CDR3 sequences, with more than 15% observed a single time. Sequencing input: PBMCs or a T cell subset sorted from them (not recorded which). These receptor sequences come from a man between 18 and 35 years old who had mild COVID-19 (a few samples of this study predate the infection). Cell type and time point are not known.

In nucleotides, the CDR3 is TGTGCCAGCAGCAACAGGCAGCAGAACACTGAAGCTTTCTTT. It translates to CASSNRQQNTEAFF. This chain uses TRBV7-9 with TRBJ1-1, with D perhaps TRBD1 (5 bases). Trimming removed 5 bases at V and 1 base at J, with 11 bases between. Germline values: CDR1 SEHNR, CDR2 FQNEAQ (reference sequence). The CDR3 is 14 residues long. Full variable domain (remainder filled in from reference TRBV7-9 and TRBJ1-1): DTGVSQNPRHKITKRGQNVTFRCDPISEHNRLYWYRQTLGQGPEFLTYFQNEAQLEKSRLLSDRFSAERPKGSFSTLEIQRTEQGDSAMYLCASSNRQQNTEAFFGQGTRLTVV.

A few counts support this clonotype. DNA of the CDR3: TGTGCCAGCCGGGGGGCATCCACTGAAGCTTTCTTT. Translated: CASRGASTEAFF. The rearrangement links TRBV2 to TRBJ1-1; possibly TRBD1 for D (6 bases). V dropped 8 bases and J dropped 4 bases, with 11 bases sitting between them. Germline V gene data show CDR1 as SNHLY and CDR2 as FYNNEI. The CDR3 consists of 12 residues.

This clonotype has just a few counts. This chain links TRBV12-3 or TRBV12-4 with TRBJ2-7; the D gene could be TRBD1 or TRBD2 (5 bases each). CDR3 length equals 14 residues. The V and J ends lost 6 bases and 2 bases respectively, with 14 bases between them. CDR3 loop: CASSVWGNTYEQYF. CDR3 DNA: TGTGCCAGCAGCGTTTGGGGGAACACCTACGAGCAGTACTTC.

In this sample, this clonotype turned up many times. One junction end disagrees with the germline gene, perhaps due to a read error. The chain carries TRBV7-7 and TRBJ2-5; D perhaps matches TRBD1 (6 bases). The CDR3 is 13 amino acids. Per the germline V gene, CDR1 is SSHAT and CDR2 is FNYEAQ (reference sequence). CDR3 loop: CASSPDRVETQYF. The CDR3 DNA is TGTGCTAGCAGTCCGGACAGAGTAGAGACCCAGTACTTC.

This clonotype was found a few times. The chain uses TRBV15 and TRBJ2-3, with D possibly TRBD1 on 5 matching bases. Per the germline V gene, CDR1 is LNHNV and CDR2 is YYDKDF (reference sequence). Between the trimmed V and J ends, which lost 1 base and 5 bases, there was a span of 13 bases. The CDR3 spans 15 residues. CDR3 DNA sequence: TGTGCCACCAGCAGAGGAAGAGAGCAGGGAGATACGCAGTATTTT. Translated: CATSRGREQGDTQYF.

The V and J genes are TRBV15 and TRBJ2-1; the match to TRBD2 covers 8 bases. The CDR3 sequence is 16 residues long. The junction had 9 bases not matched to a gene; V was cut back by 0 bases and J by 8 bases. Germline V lookup: CDR1 LNHNV, CDR2 YYDKDF (reference sequence). The CDR3 reads CATSREARGGGDEQFF. In DNA form, the CDR3 reads TGTGCCACCAGCAGAGAGGCCCGGGGGGGCGGGGATGAGCAGTTCTTC.

This clonotype was seen a handful of times. The chain couples TRBV7-6 to TRBJ1-5; the D gene is possibly TRBD1 (6 bases). Germline CDR1 SGHVS, CDR2 FNYEAQ. This CDR3 contains 15 residues. With 1 base removed from V and 3 bases from J, the gap between germline ends came to 10 bases. The CDR3 loop is CASSLVDSSNQPQHF. The CDR3 DNA follows: TGTGCCAGCAGCTTAGTGGACAGTTCCAATCAGCCCCAGCATTTT.

V usage is TRBV2 and J usage is TRBJ2-7; TRBD1 might be the D (6 bases). CDR3 size: 13 residues. V lost 6 bases, J lost 6 bases, and 15 bases lay in between. Germline V gene sequence: CDR1 SNHLY, CDR2 FYNNEI. This CDR3 reads CASRPTGRGEQYF. The CDR3 DNA follows: TGTGCCAGCAGACCGACAGGACGAGGCGAGCAGTACTTC.

In this sample, this clonotype turned up many times. This chain uses TRBV28 with TRBJ1-1; D not certain. The CDR3 has 18 amino acids. Trimming pared 5 bases from V and 1 base from J, leaving 23 bases between. The germline CDR1 and CDR2 sequences are MDHEN and SYDVKM. CDR3 bases: TGTGCCAGCAGTATCCATACCCTGACCCGGGTCGGGAACACTGAAGCTTTCTTT. This sequence encodes CASSIHTLTRVGNTEAFF.

Only a few counts were recorded for this clonotype. This rearrangement joins TRBV6-2 or TRBV6-3 to TRBJ1-5, with a possible D match to TRBD1 (5 bases). Between the trimmed V and J ends, which lost 7 bases and 6 bases, there was a span of 16 bases. The CDR3 is 14 residues long. CDR1 is MNHEY, CDR2 SVGEGT, per germline. The CDR3 loop reads CASNPWGGTQPQHF. The DNA for the CDR3 is TGTGCCAGCAACCCGTGGGGGGGGACTCAGCCCCAGCATTTT.

This clonotype was counted between two and nine times. The CDR3 coding sequence is TGTGCCAGCAGTAAGAACAATGAGCAGTTCTTC. It translates to CASSKNNEQFF. The chain employs TRBV12-3 or TRBV12-4 and TRBJ2-1; D unresolved. CDR3 length: 11 residues. The V and J ends lost 5 bases and 5 bases respectively, with 4 bases between them.